Shown below are 26 T cell receptor beta chains from a single sample sequenced in a study of siplizumab effects on memory and regulatory T cells. Sequencing used immunoSEQ multiplex PCR; TCRdb keeps in-frame clones, though not all of them. The sample lists approximately 100,000 clones; 91% were seen once. Sequenced: CD4+ T cells sorted from blood. Every receptor here comes from a human donor in good health. Some clones in this sample may be carry-over from other donors' samples.

The J gene is TRBJ2-7, the V gene TRBV10-3; TRBD2 aligns across 12 bases. The CDR3 extends over 15 amino acids. J lost 5 bases, V lost 2 bases, and 4 bases had no gene match. Per germline, CDR1 ENHRY and CDR2 SYGVKD. The CDR3 coding sequence is TGTGCCATCAGTGAGAGACTAGCGGGAGTCCACGAGCAGTACTTC. As protein: CAISERLAGVHEQYF.

CDR3 protein: CASSLRQVGGLNEKLFF. The DNA of the CDR3 is TGTGCCAGCAGTTTACGACAGGTCGGGGGACTTAATGAAAAACTGTTTTTT. V is TRBV27 and J is TRBJ1-4; possible D gene TRBD1, 6 bases. This CDR3 has 17 amino acids. Trimming shortened V by 2 bases and J by 4 bases, and 17 bases separated the two germline ends. CDR1 is MNHEY and CDR2 is SMNVEV in the germline V gene (reference sequence).

The J gene is TRBJ2-1, the V gene TRBV19, with D perhaps matching TRBD2 (5 bases). V lost 6 bases and J lost 9, with 6 bases in between. CDR1 and CDR2 from the germline V gene are LNHDA and SQIVND (reference sequence). This CDR3 has 10 residues. Here the CDR3 DNA reads TGTGCCAGTAGCAGCGGTGAGCAGTTCTTC. Encoded protein: CASSSGEQFF.

This chain connects TRBV6-1 to TRBJ1-2; D is ambiguous. The CDR3 runs 13 residues. V lost 5 bases to trimming and J lost 1 base, with 8 bases between them. In germline, CDR1 is MNHNS, CDR2 SASEGT. CDR3 sequence reads: CASSSEINYGYTF. The DNA for the CDR3 is TGTGCCAGCAGTTCAGAGATTAACTATGGCTACACCTTC.

The genes are TRBV6-5 and TRBJ2-7, with D tentatively TRBD1 (5 bases). CDR1 is MNHEY and CDR2 is SVGAGI in the germline V gene. Trimming took off 2 bases at V and 10 bases at J, with 18 bases between the two ends. CDR3 length equals 14 residues. The CDR3, as DNA: TGTGCCAGCAGTTACGGGTCAAGGGGCTCTTATCAGTACTTC. The encoded protein is CASSYGSRGSYQYF.

The V and J genes are TRBV7-9 and TRBJ2-1, with D unresolved. Per germline, CDR1 SEHNR and CDR2 FQNEAQ (reference sequence). V was clipped by 3 bases and J by 3 bases, with 6 bases between them. The CDR3 length is 13 residues. The CDR3 protein is CASSFGVYNEQFF. CDR3 DNA: TGTGCCAGCAGCTTTGGCGTCTACAATGAGCAGTTCTTC.

DNA of the CDR3: TGCAGCGCAACAACAGGCGGCTCGTACGAGCAGTACTTC. Its translation is CSATTGGSYEQYF. The V and J genes are TRBV29-1 and TRBJ2-7; D is possibly TRBD1 (5 bases). Germline-derived CDR1 and CDR2 are SQVTM and ANQGSEA. This CDR3 comprises 13 residues. Trimming removed 7 bases at V and 4 bases at J, with 17 bases between.

The chain has TRBV5-6 and TRBJ1-5, with D perhaps TRBD1 (5 bases). V lost 4 bases, J lost 1 base, and 15 bases lay in between. Germline CDR1 and CDR2: SGHDT and YYEEEE. This CDR3 spans 16 amino acids. CDR3 loop: CASSISGTGSNQPQHF. The CDR3 DNA reads as TGTGCCAGCAGCATATCCGGGACGGGGAGCAATCAGCCCCAGCATTTT. The whole variable domain, remainder taken from reference TRBV5-6 and TRBJ1-5, is DAGVTQSPTHLIKTRGQQVTLRCSPKSGHDTVSWYQQALGQGPQFIFQYYEEEERQRGNFPDRFSGHQFPNYSSELNVNALLLGDSALYLCASSISGTGSNQPQHFGDGTRLSIL.

The CDR3, as DNA: TGTGCCAGCAGCGCGACAGGGGGCAATCAGCCCCAGCATTTT. This codes for CASSATGGNQPQHF. The chain uses TRBV2 and TRBJ1-5; 8 nucleotides match TRBD1. The germline CDR1 and CDR2 sequences are SNHLY and FYNNEI. Trimming at V came to 6 bases and at J to 2 bases, leaving 3 bases not matched to a gene. CDR3 length: 14 residues.

J is TRBJ2-7 and V is TRBV6-1; D is perhaps TRBD2 (7 bases). This CDR3 region has 15 residues. The germline V gene has CDR1 MNHNS and CDR2 SASEGT. V was cut by 4 bases and J by 2 bases, with 15 bases left in between. CDR3 sequence (DNA): TGTGCCAGCAGTGGCGCCGCGGGGGCGACCTACGAGCAGTACTTC. Translation: CASSGAAGATYEQYF.

The chain links TRBV7-9 to TRBJ2-4; D perhaps matches TRBD1 (6 bases). The germline gives CDR1 SEHNR, CDR2 FQNEAQ (reference sequence). Trimming cost V 4 bases and J 8 bases, with 9 bases left between them. This CDR3 has 12 amino acids. The CDR3 nucleotides are TGTGCCAGCAGCTCGGACAGAGACATTCAGTACTTC. It translates to CASSSDRDIQYF.

The chain combines TRBV19 with TRBJ2-6; unclear D gene. The ends were cut back, 6 bases at V and 1 base at J, with 4 bases in the middle. Germline CDR1 and CDR2: LNHDA and SQIVND (reference sequence). The length of the CDR3 is 13 residues. CDR3 sequence: CASRESGANVLTF. In DNA, the CDR3 is TGTGCCAGTAGAGAATCTGGGGCCAACGTCCTGACTTTC.

This rearrangement joins TRBV11-3 to TRBJ2-5; the D is unclear. Germline CDR1 reads SGHNT; CDR2 reads YENEEA. Trimming took off 5 bases at V and 0 bases at J, with 7 bases between the two ends. The CDR3 covers 13 residues. The CDR3 here is CASSPGYQETQYF. CDR3 sequence (DNA): TGTGCCAGCAGCCCAGGTTACCAAGAGACCCAGTACTTC.

The chain employs TRBV15 and TRBJ2-6; the D gene could be TRBD1 or TRBD2 (5 bases each). The CDR3 spans 14 residues. V was clipped by 5 bases and J by 0 bases, with 5 bases between them. The germline CDR1 and CDR2 sequences are LNHNV and YYDKDF (reference sequence). The DNA for the CDR3 is TGTGCCACCAGCGGGGGCTCTGGGGCCAACGTCCTGACTTTC. The encoded protein is CATSGGSGANVLTF.

The V call is TRBV5-5, the J call TRBJ2-2; D might be TRBD2 (6 bases). The germline CDR1 and CDR2 sequences are SGHKS and YYEKEE (reference sequence). This CDR3 comprises 16 residues. The V and J ends lost 0 bases and 2 bases respectively, with 11 bases between them. The CDR3 nucleotides read TGTGCCAGCAGCTTGGCCGGGGGACGAAACACCGGGGAGCTGTTTTTT. Its translation is CASSLAGGRNTGELFF.

The rearrangement uses TRBV27 and TRBJ1-2, with 10 bases identical to TRBD1. The CDR3 covers 16 residues. J was trimmed by 0 bases and V by 7 bases; bases with no gene match: 8. Per the germline V gene, CDR1 is MNHEY and CDR2 is SMNVEV (reference sequence). CDR3: CASTRTGGVSNYGYTF. The CDR3 DNA reads TGTGCCAGCACCCGGACAGGGGGAGTCTCTAACTATGGCTACACCTTC.

V is TRBV29-1 and J is TRBJ1-5; D may be TRBD1 (6 bases). Between the trimmed V and J ends, which lost 6 bases and 4 bases, there was a span of 13 bases. The CDR3 extends over 13 amino acids. Germline loops: CDR1 SQVTM, CDR2 ANQGSEA. CDR3 in amino acids: CSVRGDINQPQHF. In DNA form, the CDR3 reads TGCAGCGTCCGCGGGGACATTAATCAGCCCCAGCATTTT.

V and J are TRBV28 and TRBJ2-7; tentatively, D is TRBD1 (6 bases). This CDR3 comprises 12 residues. Per germline, CDR1 MDHEN and CDR2 SYDVKM. Trimming pared 8 bases from V and 2 bases from J, leaving 10 bases between. The CDR3 region is CASYGQPYEQYF. The CDR3 DNA sequence: TGTGCCAGCTATGGACAGCCCTACGAGCAGTACTTC. The whole variable domain, remainder taken from reference TRBV28 and TRBJ2-7, is DVKVTQSSRYLVKRTGEKVFLECVQDMDHENMFWYRQDPGLGLRLIYFSYDVKMKEKGDIPEGYSVSREKKERFSLILESASTNQTSMYLCASYGQPYEQYFGPGTRLTVT.

This rearrangement joins TRBV6-4 to TRBJ2-1; D remains ambiguous. CDR3 length: 14 residues. Germline CDR1 MRHNA, CDR2 SNTAGT. Trimming pared 0 bases from V and 9 bases from J, leaving 12 bases between. In DNA, the CDR3 is TGTGCCAGCAGTGACTCGAGTCTGGCTAGTGAGCAGTTCTTC. This gives the protein CASSDSSLASEQFF.

V and J are TRBV2 and TRBJ2-3, with unresolved D. The CDR3 consists of 12 residues. Trimming stripped 4 bases from V and 2 bases from J, with 4 bases between. CDR1 is SNHLY, CDR2 FYNNEI, per germline. CDR3 coding DNA: TGTGCCAGCAGTGCCCTCACAGATACGCAGTATTTT. This translates into CASSALTDTQYF.

The rearrangement links TRBV4-1 to TRBJ2-5; TRBD2 agrees at 11 bases. CDR1 and CDR2 from the germline V gene are MGHRA and YSYEKL. This CDR3 contains 16 residues. With V trimmed by 4 bases and J by 4 bases, 8 bases remained unmatched. The CDR3 is CASSRGLAGGGETQYF. The CDR3 DNA reads TGCGCCAGCAGCCGCGGTCTAGCGGGAGGAGGAGAGACCCAGTACTTC.

This chain joins TRBV14 and TRBJ2-5; D not resolved. V lost 4 bases and J 7 bases, leaving 10 bases between the germline ends. From germline, CDR1 is SGHDN and CDR2 FVKESK. The CDR3 runs 12 residues. The CDR3 region has the DNA TGTGCCAGCAGCCTCCCCCTAGGGACCCAGTACTTC. This gives the protein CASSLPLGTQYF.

The chain uses TRBV6-6 and TRBJ1-4, with unresolved D. The germline V gene encodes CDR1 MNHNY and CDR2 SVGAGI (reference sequence). The V end lost 10 bases, the J end lost 7 bases, and 10 bases lay between the germline ends. The CDR3 loop spans 11 amino acids. Here the CDR3 reads CAIRRGEKLFF. CDR3 DNA sequence: TGTGCCATCAGGAGAGGTGAAAAACTGTTTTTT.

V usage is TRBV6-5 and J usage is TRBJ2-5; a possible D gene is TRBD2 (6 bases). The CDR3 spans 13 residues. V lost 0 bases and J lost 7, with 9 bases in between. Germline V CDR1 and CDR2: MNHEY, SVGAGI. The CDR3 nucleotides are TGTGCCAGCAGTTACTCGGTCGGGGGGACCCAGTACTTC. It specifies CASSYSVGGTQYF.

This sequence joins TRBV5-1 and TRBJ2-5; D remains unclear. CDR1 is SGHRS, CDR2 YFSETQ, per germline. CDR3 length equals 12 residues. The germline V and J ends were trimmed by 0 bases and 5 bases, with 5 bases remaining between them. The CDR3 DNA sequence: TGCGCCAGCAGCTTGGCTTGGGAGACCCAGTACTTC. It encodes CASSLAWETQYF.

The V and J genes are TRBV7-3 and TRBJ2-3; 7 positions agree with TRBD1. Germline V gene data show CDR1 as SGHTA and CDR2 as FQGTGA. The CDR3 is 15 amino acids. Trimming took 4 bases from V and 0 from J; bases not matched to a gene: 4. The CDR3, as DNA: TGTGCCAGCAGCTCACGGGGACAGAGCACAGATACGCAGTATTTT. Translating it yields CASSSRGQSTDTQYF.